These T cell receptor beta chains were read from a single sample in a study of blood T cell repertoires in COVID-19. TCRdb's table, derived via immunoSEQ multiplex PCR, lists solely in-frame clones and lacks some. Of 85,000 to 100,000 clones listed, approximately 83% are singletons. The sequencing sample was made of peripheral blood. These receptors came from a man aged 60 to 69 with acute or convalescent COVID-19. The CDR3 runs from the conserved cysteine through the conserved F or W. The order of the fields is D gene, clone size, V gene, J gene, CDR3 DNA, CDR3 protein. A D gene is named only where the DNA matches it firmly. Clone sizes are given selectively: once, few, many, or a class where the clone is expanded.

NA	once	TRBV5-8	TRBJ1-2	TGTGCCAGCAGCCCTTTCCGGACACTGACTTGGCCTCTGTCTGGCTACACCTTC	CASSPFRTLTWPLSGYTF
TRBD2	NA	TRBV5-1	TRBJ2-1	TGCGCCAGCAGCCCGGGACTAGCGGGAGGCCGTGCTGCTGAGCAGTTCTTC	CASSPGLAGGRAAEQFF
NA	NA	TRBV11-3	TRBJ2-5	TGTGCCAGCAGCTTCGGCAGGGACCAAGAGACCCAGTACTTC	CASSFGRDQETQYF
TRBD1	NA	TRBV7-9	TRBJ1-2	TGTGCCAGCAGCTTACAGGGGGCCTATGGCTACACCTTC	CASSLQGAYGYTF
TRBD1	few	TRBV5-1	TRBJ1-2	TGCGCCAGCAGGTTGGACAGGGGACGAAATGGCTACACCTTC	CASRLDRGRNGYTF
TRBD1	NA	TRBV19	TRBJ1-1	TGTGCCAGTAGTACCGGGACAGGAGGATCGAACACTGAAGCTTTCTTT	CASSTGTGGSNTEAFF
NA	NA	TRBV6-5	TRBJ1-2	TGTGCCAGCAGCCTCGACAGATATGGCTACACCTTC	CASSLDRYGYTF
NA	NA	TRBV5-4	TRBJ1-6	TGTGCCAGCAGCGCACAATATAATTCACCCCTCCACTTT	CASSAQYNSPLHF
NA	once	TRBV15	TRBJ2-2	TGTGCCACCAGCAGAGATCTGGGGGGGCCCGGGGAGCTGTTTTTT	CATSRDLGGPGELFF
TRBD2	NA	TRBV7-9	TRBJ2-7	TGTGCCAGCAGCTTAGACCTAGCGGGAGTGTCCTACGAGCAGTACTTC	CASSLDLAGVSYEQYF
TRBD1	NA	TRBV9	TRBJ1-5	TGTGCCAGCAGCGTGGGACAGGGGGGGTGGAATCAGCCCCAGCATTTT	CASSVGQGGWNQPQHF